Shown below are 20 T cell receptor beta chains from a single sample sequenced in a study of shared clonotypes between healthy human individuals. Produced via immunoSEQ multiplex PCR; TCRdb's table is partial and in-frame only. The sample carries fewer than 850,000 clones, 90% recorded once. Sequencing was done on a sample of memory CD8+ T cells from PBMCs. Subset: CD45RO+ cells pooled with CCR7-negative TemRA cells. These receptors originate from a man between 18 and 35 years old in good health. Some clones in this sample may be carry-over from other donors' samples.

This chain joins TRBV29-1 and TRBJ2-7; D unresolved. V was trimmed by 5 bases and J by 6 bases, leaving 14 bases between them. The germline gives CDR1 SQVTM, CDR2 ANQGSEA. The CDR3 loop spans 12 amino acids. CDR3 region: CSVLIRPLEQYF. In DNA form, the CDR3 reads TGCAGCGTTCTAATCAGACCTCTCGAGCAGTACTTC.

CDR3 nucleotide sequence: TGTGCCAGCAGTGAATTTGGGACAGGCATAATTCGTGGTGAGCAGTTCTTC. Translated: CASSEFGTGIIRGEQFF. The gene calls are TRBV25-1 and TRBJ2-1; 8 nucleotides match TRBD1. CDR1 is MGHDK and CDR2 is SYGVNS in the germline V gene. CDR3 length: 17 amino acids. V gave up 1 base and J gave up 9 bases; unmatched junction bases: 14. Based on the CDR3 plus reference TRBV25-1 and TRBJ2-1, the full variable domain is EADIYQTPRYLVIGTGKKITLECSQTMGHDKMYWYQQDPGMELHLIHYSYGVNSTEKGDLSSESTVSRIRTEHFPLTLESARPSHTSQYLCASSEFGTGIIRGEQFFGPGTRLTVL.

This chain uses TRBV19 with TRBJ2-6; 12 bases fit TRBD2. V shed 4 bases and J 0 bases; nucleotides not matched to a gene: 4. The CDR3 covers 18 residues. From germline, CDR1 is LNHDA and CDR2 SQIVND (reference sequence). The CDR3 is CASSTTSGRSSGANVLTF. CDR3 nucleotides: TGTGCCAGTAGTACCACTAGCGGGAGGTCCTCTGGGGCCAACGTCCTGACTTTC.

V gene TRBV7-3 combines with J gene TRBJ2-7, with 10 nucleotides matching TRBD1. The junction had 9 bases not matched to a gene; V was cut back by 5 bases and J by 2 bases. The CDR3 length is 16 residues. Germline assignment: CDR1 SGHTA and CDR2 FQGTGA. CDR3 DNA: TGTGCCAGCAGCGGAGATGGGACAGGGGAGGCCTACGAGCAGTACTTC. It specifies CASSGDGTGEAYEQYF.

This chain connects TRBV2 to TRBJ2-1, with 10 bases aligning to TRBD2. CDR1 and CDR2 (germline): SNHLY, FYNNEI. Trimming cost V 7 bases and J 8 bases; bases outside gene matches: 14. The CDR3 is 16 residues long. The CDR3 coding sequence is TGTGCCAGCACCGAACGGCTAGCGGGAGTACCCTATGAGCAGTTCTTC. It encodes CASTERLAGVPYEQFF.

The chain combines TRBV28 with TRBJ2-1, with TRBD1 matching 9 bases. This CDR3 region has 16 residues. V shed 0 bases and J 7 bases; nucleotides not matched to a gene: 7. The germline gives CDR1 MDHEN, CDR2 SYDVKM. The CDR3 sequence: CASSLWDRGGENEQFF. The CDR3 nucleotides are TGTGCCAGCAGTTTATGGGACAGGGGAGGAGAGAATGAGCAGTTCTTC.

The chain has TRBV19 and TRBJ1-1; D might be TRBD1 (6 bases). Germline CDR1 is LNHDA and CDR2 is SQIVND (reference sequence). V was trimmed by 3 bases and J by 1 base, leaving 15 bases between them. This CDR3 is 16 amino acids long. The CDR3 is CASSIGGGIKNTEAFF. The DNA for the CDR3 is TGTGCCAGTAGTATCGGAGGGGGGATCAAGAACACTGAAGCTTTCTTT.

This rearrangement joins TRBV15 to TRBJ2-3; D might be TRBD1 (6 bases). Germline V CDR1 and CDR2: LNHNV, YYDKDF (reference sequence). The CDR3 totals 15 residues. V lost 2 bases to trimming and J lost 2 bases, with 11 bases between them. The CDR3 DNA sequence: TGTGCCACCAGCAGAAACAGGGCCCCCACAGATACGCAGTATTTT. Protein: CATSRNRAPTDTQYF.

The chain is built from TRBV4-3 and TRBJ2-1; TRBD1 matches 8 bases. Trimming removed 4 bases from V and 2 bases from J; junction bases left unmatched: 7. The CDR3 runs to 16 residues. Germline assignment: CDR1 LGHNA and CDR2 YSLEER. Here the CDR3 reads CASSPSTGDAYNEQFF. CDR3 sequence (DNA): TGCGCCAGCAGCCCTTCGACAGGGGACGCCTACAATGAGCAGTTCTTC.

V is TRBV27 and J is TRBJ2-2; 7 bases map to TRBD2. Germline V CDR1 and CDR2: MNHEY, SMNVEV (reference sequence). The CDR3 runs 16 residues. Trimming cost V 7 bases and J 5 bases; bases outside gene matches: 13. CDR3 region: CASTTIPGLVTGELFF. CDR3 DNA: TGTGCCAGCACCACCATTCCCGGACTAGTTACCGGGGAGCTGTTTTTT.

Written as DNA, the CDR3 is TGTGCCAGCAGCGTAAGAACAGGACCCCTCTATGGCTACACCTTC. Its protein product is CASSVRTGPLYGYTF. This chain joins TRBV9 and TRBJ1-2, with a possible D match to TRBD1 (5 bases). CDR3 size: 15 residues. Germline V gives CDR1 SGDLS, CDR2 YYNGEE. Trimming left V 1 base short and J 4 bases short, with 14 bases between. The variable domain in full, completed from reference TRBV9 and TRBJ1-2, reads DSGVTQTPKHLITATGQRVTLRCSPRSGDLSVYWYQQSLDQGLQFLIQYYNGEERAKGNILERFSAQQFPDLHSELNLSSLELGDSALYFCASSVRTGPLYGYTFGSGTRLTVV.

V and J are TRBV7-3 and TRBJ2-3; possibly TRBD2 for D (6 bases). The CDR3 extends over 15 amino acids. V was clipped by 3 bases and J by 0 bases, with 10 bases between them. Germline-derived CDR1 and CDR2 are SGHTA and FQGTGA. The CDR3 region is CASSFSGYSTDTQYF. The CDR3 coding sequence is TGTGCCAGCAGCTTTAGCGGATATAGCACAGATACGCAGTATTTT.

The gene calls are TRBV18 and TRBJ2-5, with D perhaps being TRBD1 or TRBD2 (5 bases each). V was clipped by 0 bases and J by 1 base, with 15 bases between them. The germline V gene encodes CDR1 KGHSH and CDR2 LQKENI. CDR3 length: 17 amino acids. The chain's CDR3 is CASSPPSLPGTQETQYF. The CDR3 DNA reads as TGTGCCAGCTCACCACCGTCATTGCCGGGGACCCAAGAGACCCAGTACTTC.

This chain connects TRBV7-2 to TRBJ2-4; unclear D gene. The CDR3 totals 14 residues. V lost 3 bases to trimming and J lost 0 bases, with 6 bases between them. CDR1 is SGHTA, CDR2 FQGNSA, per germline. CDR3 coding DNA: TGTGCCAGCAGCTTCTGGGGAGCCAAAAACATTCAGTACTTC. Translated: CASSFWGAKNIQYF.

The rearrangement uses TRBV28 and TRBJ2-5; TRBD2 aligns across 9 bases. The V and J ends lost 10 bases and 1 base, in that order; junction bases with no gene match: 4. CDR1 is MDHEN, CDR2 SYDVKM, per germline. The CDR3 loop spans 13 amino acids. CDR3 loop: CATTSGFQETQYF. The CDR3 DNA is TGTGCCACCACTAGCGGGTTCCAAGAGACCCAGTACTTC.

J is TRBJ2-7 and V is TRBV10-3, with D tentatively TRBD1 or TRBD2 (5 bases each). Trimming removed 8 bases from V and 6 bases from J, with 8 bases in between. Germline assignment: CDR1 ENHRY and CDR2 SYGVKD. CDR3 length: 10 amino acids. CDR3 coding DNA: TGTGCCATCGGTGGGGGCGAGCAGTACTTC. Encoded protein: CAIGGGEQYF.

As regards this clone: A much more abundant neighbour one base away suggests this may be a read error. The same CDR3 is also encoded by other DNA sequences in this sample. This chain's CDR3 is CASSVGAGYEQYF. CDR3 DNA sequence: TGTGCCAGCAGCGTAGGGGCCGGCTACGAGCAGTACTTC. The chain couples TRBV9 to TRBJ2-7; D remains unclear. CDR1 and CDR2 from the germline V gene are SGDLS and YYNGEE. V lost 0 bases and J lost 3, with 7 bases in between. This CDR3 spans 13 amino acids.

This chain uses TRBV7-8 with TRBJ1-5, with TRBD1 matching over 10 bases. The V and J ends lost 5 bases and 1 base, in that order; junction bases with no gene match: 5. Per the germline V gene, CDR1 is SGHVS and CDR2 is FQNEAQ. This CDR3 region has 16 residues. The CDR3 loop reads CASSASGQGSNQPQHF. The CDR3 DNA follows: TGTGCCAGCAGCGCCTCGGGACAGGGGAGCAATCAGCCCCAGCATTTT. The whole variable domain, filled in from reference TRBV7-8 and TRBJ1-5, reads GAGVSQSPRYKVAKRGQDVALRCDPISGHVSLFWYQQALGQGPEFLTYFQNEAQLDKSGLPSDRFFAERPEGSVSTLKIQRTQQEDSAVYLCASSASGQGSNQPQHFGDGTRLSIL.

J is TRBJ1-4 and V is TRBV4-2, with 9 bases aligning to TRBD1. The V gene end was trimmed by 3 bases and the J gene end by 0 bases; junction bases not matched to a gene: 11. This CDR3 comprises 19 residues. Germline loops: CDR1 LGHNA, CDR2 YNFKEQ. Here the CDR3 reads CASSHPRTGETATNEKLFF. The CDR3 DNA is TGTGCCAGCAGCCATCCCCGGACAGGGGAGACTGCAACTAATGAAAAACTGTTTTTT.

The chain employs TRBV12-5 and TRBJ2-1, with a tentative D call TRBD2 (6 bases). From germline, CDR1 is LGHNT and CDR2 FRNRAP. The CDR3 contains 12 residues. V dropped 11 bases and J dropped 7 bases, with 15 bases sitting between them. Written as DNA, the CDR3 is TGTGCTTCCTCCAATGGAGGGAATGAGCAGTTCTTC. Its protein product is CASSNGGNEQFF.